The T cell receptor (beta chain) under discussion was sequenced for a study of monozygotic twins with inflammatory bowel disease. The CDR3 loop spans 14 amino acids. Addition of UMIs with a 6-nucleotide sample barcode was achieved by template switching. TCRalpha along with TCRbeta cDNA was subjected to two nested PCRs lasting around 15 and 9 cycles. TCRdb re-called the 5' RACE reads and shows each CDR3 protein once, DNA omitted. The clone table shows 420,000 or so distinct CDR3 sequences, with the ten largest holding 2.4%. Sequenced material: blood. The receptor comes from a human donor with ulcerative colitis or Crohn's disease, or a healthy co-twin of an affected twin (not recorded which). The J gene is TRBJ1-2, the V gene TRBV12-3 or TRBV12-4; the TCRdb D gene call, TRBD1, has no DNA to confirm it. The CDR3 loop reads CASSSYRANYGYTF.